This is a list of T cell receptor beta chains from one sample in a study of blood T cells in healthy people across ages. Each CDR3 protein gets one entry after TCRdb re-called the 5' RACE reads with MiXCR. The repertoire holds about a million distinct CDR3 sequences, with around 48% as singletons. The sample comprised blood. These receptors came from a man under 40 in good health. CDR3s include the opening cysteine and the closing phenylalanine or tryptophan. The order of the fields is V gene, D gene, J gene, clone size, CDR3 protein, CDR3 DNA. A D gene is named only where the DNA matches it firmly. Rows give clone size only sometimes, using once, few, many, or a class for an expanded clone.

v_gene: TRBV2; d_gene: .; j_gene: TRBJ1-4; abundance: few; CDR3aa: CASSESSLAGEKLFF; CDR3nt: TGTGCCAGCAGTGAAAGCTCCTTGGCGGGTGAAAAACTGTTTTTT
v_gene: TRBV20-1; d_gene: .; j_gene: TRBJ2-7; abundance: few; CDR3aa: CSARGATGEQYF; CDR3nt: TGCAGTGCTAGGGGGGCAACGGGCGAGCAGTACTTC
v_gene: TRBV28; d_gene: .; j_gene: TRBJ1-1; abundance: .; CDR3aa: CASRLGAGRSEAFF; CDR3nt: TGTGCCAGCAGGCTAGGGGCAGGGAGGAGTGAAGCTTTCTTT
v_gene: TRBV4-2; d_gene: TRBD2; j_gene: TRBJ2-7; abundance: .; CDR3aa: CASSQAIAGPYEQYF; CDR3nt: TGTGCCAGCAGCCAAGCGATAGCGGGCCCCTACGAGCAGTACTTC
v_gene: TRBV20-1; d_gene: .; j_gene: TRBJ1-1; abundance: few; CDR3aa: CSARDRMNTEAFF; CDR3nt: TGCAGTGCCAGGGACCGAATGAACACTGAAGCTTTCTTT
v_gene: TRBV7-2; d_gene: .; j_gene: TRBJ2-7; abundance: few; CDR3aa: CASSLGGGTNSYEQYF; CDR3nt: TGTGCCAGCAGCTTAGGAGGCGGGACGAACTCCTACGAGCAGTACTTC
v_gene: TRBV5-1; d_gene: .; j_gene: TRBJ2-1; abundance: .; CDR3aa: CASSNSGIEQFF; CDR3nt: TGCGCCAGCAGCAATAGCGGTATTGAGCAGTTCTTC
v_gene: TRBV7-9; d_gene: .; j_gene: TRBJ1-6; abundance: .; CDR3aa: CASSLGEGTGNSPLHF; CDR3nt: TGTGCCAGCAGCTTAGGAGAGGGGACGGGCAATTCACCCCTCCACTTT
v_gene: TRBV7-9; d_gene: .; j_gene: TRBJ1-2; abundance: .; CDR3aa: CASSRGDGSGRDGYTF; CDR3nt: TGTGCCAGCAGCAGGGGGGATGGGAGCGGCCGAGATGGCTACACCTTC
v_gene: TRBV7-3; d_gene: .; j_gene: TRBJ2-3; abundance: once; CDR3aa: CATNGGPGDTQYF; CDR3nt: TGTGCCACCAACGGGGGGCCGGGGGATACGCAGTATTTT
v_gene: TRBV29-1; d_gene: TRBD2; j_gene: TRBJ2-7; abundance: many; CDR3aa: CSVPGGAGSYEQYF; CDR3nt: TGCAGCGTTCCGGGGGGGGCAGGCTCCTACGAGCAGTACTTC
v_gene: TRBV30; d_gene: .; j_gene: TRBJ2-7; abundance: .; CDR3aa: CAWSSPARREQYF; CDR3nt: TGTGCCTGGAGTTCGCCAGCCAGGAGGGAGCAGTACTTC
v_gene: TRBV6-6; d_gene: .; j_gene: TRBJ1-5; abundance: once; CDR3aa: CASNPWWGDDSNQPQHF; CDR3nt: TGTGCCAGCAACCCCTGGTGGGGAGATGATAGCAATCAGCCCCAGCATTTT
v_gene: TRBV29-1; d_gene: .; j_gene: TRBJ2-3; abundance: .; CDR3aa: CSAGGTQQSTETQYF; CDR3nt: TGCAGCGCTGGAGGGACACAACAAAGCACAGAGACGCAGTATTTT
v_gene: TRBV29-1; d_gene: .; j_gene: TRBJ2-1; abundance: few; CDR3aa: CSVEVRSSYNEQFF; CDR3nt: TGCAGCGTTGAAGTACGGAGCTCCTACAATGAGCAGTTCTTC
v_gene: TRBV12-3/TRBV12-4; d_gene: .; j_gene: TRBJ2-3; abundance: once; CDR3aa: CASSRRQADAQYF; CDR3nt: TGTGCCAGCAGTCGCCGGCAAGCAGATGCGCAGTATTTT